This T cell receptor beta chain is drawn from a study of control samples from healthy donors and cancer patients. The V gene lost 5 bases and the J gene lost 4 bases, with 14 bases spanning the gap. Germline V lookup: CDR1 SGHVS, CDR2 FQNEAQ. This CDR3 region has 14 residues. Sequenced by immunoSEQ multiplex PCR; TCRdb stores in-frame clones only, minus some. This table has 170,000 or so clones, around 92% appearing once. This sequence joins TRBV7-8 and TRBJ1-1; perhaps TRBD1 as D (5 bases). This receptor was obtained from a woman aged 40 to 55 in good health. The sequenced material came from blood. The CDR3 here is CASSPEWGGTEAFF. CDR3 coding DNA: TGTGCCAGCAGCCCGGAGTGGGGGGGCACTGAAGCTTTCTTT.